This T cell receptor (beta chain) was sequenced during a study of cytomegalovirus exposure and HLA in healthy donors. Overall study results and limits: Reportedly, a later analysis found an Asian-associated ancestry cluster had fewer N-insertions than the approximately 640-donor mean.

All the people who gave samples were healthy bone marrow donors. Comment on this clone: Its target is unknown.

PCR used 60 Vbeta primers and 13 Jbeta primers. Data came from immunoSEQ multiplex PCR; TCRdb stores just in-frame clones and leaves some out. Found here are 150,000 to 200,000 clones, 65% to 70% of them singletons; the top ten hold less than 11%. Between the trimmed V and J ends, which lost 3 bases and 5 bases, there was a span of 8 bases. The CDR3 is made up of 13 amino acids. Germline V gives CDR1 MDHEN, CDR2 SYDVKM. Source material: PBMCs. This TCR came from a man between 25 and 39 years old in good health and CMV-seropositive. The V gene is TRBV28, the J gene TRBJ1-5; no firm D call. The CDR3 reads CASSFYVHQPQHF. CDR3 DNA sequence: TGTGCCAGCAGTTTTTATGTCCATCAGCCCCAGCATTTT. Drawing the rest from reference TRBV28 and TRBJ1-5, the complete variable domain is DVKVTQSSRYLVKRTGEKVFLECVQDMDHENMFWYRQDPGLGLRLIYFSYDVKMKEKGDIPEGYSVSREKKERFSLILESASTNQTSMYLCASSFYVHQPQHFGDGTRLSIL.